This T cell receptor beta chain appears in the sequencing data of a study of cytomegalovirus exposure and HLA in healthy donors. The study's findings and limits: Accurate HLA-A and HLA-B prediction from TCR beta sequences was reported for most subjects. Using a false discovery rate of 0.05, a later analysis showed that 16,951 TCR beta sequences were associated with HLA alleles. Earlier analysis found most TCR beta V segments productive about 87% or about 30% of the time.

Germline lookup yields CDR1 SGDLS and CDR2 YYNGEE. The CDR3 consists of 15 residues. V lost 0 bases and J 1 base, leaving 10 bases between the germline ends. In regard to this clone: Its antigen remains unknown.

Vbeta (60) and Jbeta (13) primers were used in the PCR. The assay was immunoSEQ multiplex PCR, and TCRdb's table has in-frame clones only and misses some. The data show about 140,000 clones, about three quarters seen once. This TCR derives from a man in his fifties or sixties in good health and CMV-seropositive. What was sequenced was PBMCs. This chain uses TRBV9 with TRBJ2-5, with D unresolved. In nucleotides, the CDR3 is TGTGCCAGCAGCGTAGTGGGCAGCTTCCAAGAGACCCAGTACTTC. This encodes CASSVVGSFQETQYF. Together with reference TRBV9 and TRBJ2-5, the CDR3 gives the full variable domain: DSGVTQTPKHLITATGQRVTLRCSPRSGDLSVYWYQQSLDQGLQFLIQYYNGEERAKGNILERFSAQQFPDLHSELNLSSLELGDSALYFCASSVVGSFQETQYFGPGTRLLVL.